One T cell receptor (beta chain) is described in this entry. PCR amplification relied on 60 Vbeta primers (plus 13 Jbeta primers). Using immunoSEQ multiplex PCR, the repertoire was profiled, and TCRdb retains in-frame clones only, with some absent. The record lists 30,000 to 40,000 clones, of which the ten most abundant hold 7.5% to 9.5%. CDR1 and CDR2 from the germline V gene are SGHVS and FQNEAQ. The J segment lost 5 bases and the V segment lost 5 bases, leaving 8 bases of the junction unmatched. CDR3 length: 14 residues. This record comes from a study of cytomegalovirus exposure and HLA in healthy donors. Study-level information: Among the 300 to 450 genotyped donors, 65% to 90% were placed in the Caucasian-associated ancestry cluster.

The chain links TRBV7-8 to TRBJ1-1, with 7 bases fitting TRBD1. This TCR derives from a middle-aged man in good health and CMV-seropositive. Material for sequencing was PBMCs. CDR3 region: CASSLGAGGTEAFF. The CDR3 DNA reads TGTGCCAGCAGCCTCGGGGCAGGGGGAACTGAAGCTTTCTTT.